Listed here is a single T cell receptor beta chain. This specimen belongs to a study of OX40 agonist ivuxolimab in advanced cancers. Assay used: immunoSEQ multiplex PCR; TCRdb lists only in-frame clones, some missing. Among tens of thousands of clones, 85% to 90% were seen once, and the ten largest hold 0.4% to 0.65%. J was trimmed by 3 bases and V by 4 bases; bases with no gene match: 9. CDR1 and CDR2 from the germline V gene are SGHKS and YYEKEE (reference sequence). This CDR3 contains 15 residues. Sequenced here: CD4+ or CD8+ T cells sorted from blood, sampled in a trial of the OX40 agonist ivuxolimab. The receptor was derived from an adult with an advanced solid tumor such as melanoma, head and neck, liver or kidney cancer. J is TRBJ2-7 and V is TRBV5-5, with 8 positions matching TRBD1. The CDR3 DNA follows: TGTGCCAGCAGCGACAGGGGTGCTATCATCTACGAGCAGTACTTC. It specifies CASSDRGAIIYEQYF.